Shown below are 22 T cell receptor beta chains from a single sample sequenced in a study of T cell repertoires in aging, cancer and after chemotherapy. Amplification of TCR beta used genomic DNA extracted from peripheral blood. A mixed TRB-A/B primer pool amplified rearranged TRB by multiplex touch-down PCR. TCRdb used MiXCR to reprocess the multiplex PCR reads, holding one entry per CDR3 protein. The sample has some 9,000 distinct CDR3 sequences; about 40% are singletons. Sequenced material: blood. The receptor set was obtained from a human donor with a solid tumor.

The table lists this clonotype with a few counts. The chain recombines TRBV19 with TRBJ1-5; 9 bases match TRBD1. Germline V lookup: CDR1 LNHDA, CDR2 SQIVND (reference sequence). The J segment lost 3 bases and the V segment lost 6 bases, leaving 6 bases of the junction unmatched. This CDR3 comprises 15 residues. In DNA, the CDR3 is TGTGCCAGTAGCACCCGGACAGGGGACAATCAGCCCCAGCATTTT. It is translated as CASSTRTGDNQPQHF.

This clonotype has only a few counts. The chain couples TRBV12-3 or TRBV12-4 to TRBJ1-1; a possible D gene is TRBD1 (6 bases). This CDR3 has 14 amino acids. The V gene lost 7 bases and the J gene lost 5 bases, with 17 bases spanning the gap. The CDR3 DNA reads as TGTGCCAGCACTGACCAGGGGTCTCGGACTGAAGCTTTCTTT. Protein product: CASTDQGSRTEAFF.

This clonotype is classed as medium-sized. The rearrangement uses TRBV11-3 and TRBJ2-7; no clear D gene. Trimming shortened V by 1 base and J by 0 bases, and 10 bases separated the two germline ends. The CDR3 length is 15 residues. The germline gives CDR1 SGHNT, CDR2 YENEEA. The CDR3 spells CASSLGYSTSYEQYF. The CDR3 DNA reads TGTGCCAGCAGCTTAGGCTACTCTACCTCCTACGAGCAGTACTTC.

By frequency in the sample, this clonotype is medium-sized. The CDR3 coding sequence is TGCAGCGCCAAAAAGGTGGACGGCGGGGAGCTGTTTTTT. Encoded protein: CSAKKVDGGELFF. V and J are TRBV29-1 and TRBJ2-2; D is unclear. Trimming removed 7 bases at V and 7 bases at J, with 16 bases between. Per germline, CDR1 SQVTM and CDR2 ANQGSEA. This CDR3 has 13 residues.

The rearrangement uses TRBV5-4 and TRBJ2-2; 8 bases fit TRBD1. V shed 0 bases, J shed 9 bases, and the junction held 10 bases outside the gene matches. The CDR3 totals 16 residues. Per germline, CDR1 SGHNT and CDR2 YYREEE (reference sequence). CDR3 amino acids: CASSLGADRDPRELFF. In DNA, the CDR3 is TGTGCCAGCAGCTTGGGGGCGGACAGGGATCCCCGGGAGCTGTTTTTT.

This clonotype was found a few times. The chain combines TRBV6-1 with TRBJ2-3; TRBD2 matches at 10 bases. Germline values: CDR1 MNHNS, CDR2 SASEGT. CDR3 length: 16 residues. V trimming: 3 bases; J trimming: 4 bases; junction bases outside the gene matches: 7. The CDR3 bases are TGTGCCAGCAGTGACCCCCCAGCGGGAGGGTCAGATACGCAGTATTTT. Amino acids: CASSDPPAGGSDTQYF.

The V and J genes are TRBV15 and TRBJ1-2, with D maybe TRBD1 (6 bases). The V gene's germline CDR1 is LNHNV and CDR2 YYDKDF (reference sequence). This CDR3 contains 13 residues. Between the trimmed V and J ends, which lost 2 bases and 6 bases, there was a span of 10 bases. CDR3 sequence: CATSRQGFHGYTF. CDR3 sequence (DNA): TGTGCCACCAGCAGACAGGGGTTTCATGGCTACACCTTC.

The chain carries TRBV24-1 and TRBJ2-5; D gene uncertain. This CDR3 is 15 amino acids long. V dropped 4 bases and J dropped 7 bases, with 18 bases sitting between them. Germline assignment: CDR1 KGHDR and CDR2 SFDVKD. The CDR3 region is CATSDNRVAKGTQYF. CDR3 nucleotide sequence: TGTGCCACCAGTGACAACCGGGTCGCGAAGGGGACCCAGTACTTC.

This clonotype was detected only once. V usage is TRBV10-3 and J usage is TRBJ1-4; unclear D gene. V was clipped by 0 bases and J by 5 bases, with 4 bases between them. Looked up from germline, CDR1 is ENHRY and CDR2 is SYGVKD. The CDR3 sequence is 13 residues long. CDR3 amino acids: CAISESRNEKLFF. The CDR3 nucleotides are TGTGCCATCAGTGAGTCGAGGAATGAAAAACTGTTTTTT.

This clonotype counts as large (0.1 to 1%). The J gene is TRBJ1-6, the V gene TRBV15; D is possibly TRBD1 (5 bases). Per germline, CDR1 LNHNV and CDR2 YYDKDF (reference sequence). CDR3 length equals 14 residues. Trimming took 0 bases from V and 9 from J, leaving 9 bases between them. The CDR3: CATSRDREISPLHF. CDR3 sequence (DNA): TGTGCCACCAGCAGAGACAGGGAGATTTCACCCCTCCACTTT.

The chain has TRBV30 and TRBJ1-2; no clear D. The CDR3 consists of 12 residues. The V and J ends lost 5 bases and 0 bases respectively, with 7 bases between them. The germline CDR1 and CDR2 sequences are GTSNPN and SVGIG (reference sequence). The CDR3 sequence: CAWQRANYGYTF. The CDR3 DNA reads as TGTGCCTGGCAGAGGGCTAACTATGGCTACACCTTC.

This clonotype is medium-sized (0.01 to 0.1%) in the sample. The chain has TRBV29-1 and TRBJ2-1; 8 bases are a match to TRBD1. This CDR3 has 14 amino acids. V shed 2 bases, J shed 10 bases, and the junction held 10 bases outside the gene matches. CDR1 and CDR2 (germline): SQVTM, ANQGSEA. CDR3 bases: TGCAGCGTTGAAAGACAGGGGCTGAGGGGAGAGCAGTTCTTC. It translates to CSVERQGLRGEQFF.

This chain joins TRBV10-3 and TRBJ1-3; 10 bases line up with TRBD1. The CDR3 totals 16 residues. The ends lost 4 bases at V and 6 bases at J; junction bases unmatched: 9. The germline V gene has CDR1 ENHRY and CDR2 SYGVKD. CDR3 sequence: CAISAGQGSLENTIYF. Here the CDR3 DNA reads TGTGCCATCAGTGCGGGACAGGGGAGCTTGGAAAACACCATATATTTT.

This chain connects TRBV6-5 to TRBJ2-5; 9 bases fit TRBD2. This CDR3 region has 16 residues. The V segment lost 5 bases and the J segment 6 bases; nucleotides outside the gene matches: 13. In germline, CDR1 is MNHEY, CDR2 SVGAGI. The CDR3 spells CASSPLAGGELKTQYF. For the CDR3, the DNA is TGTGCCAGCAGTCCGCTCGCGGGGGGGGAGCTGAAGACCCAGTACTTC.

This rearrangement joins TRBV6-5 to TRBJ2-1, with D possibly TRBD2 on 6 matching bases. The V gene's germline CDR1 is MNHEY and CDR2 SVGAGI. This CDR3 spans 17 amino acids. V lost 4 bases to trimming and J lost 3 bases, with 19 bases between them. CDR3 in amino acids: CASSWSNQRRVYNEQFF. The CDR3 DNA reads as TGTGCCAGCAGTTGGAGTAACCAAAGGAGGGTCTACAATGAGCAGTTCTTC.

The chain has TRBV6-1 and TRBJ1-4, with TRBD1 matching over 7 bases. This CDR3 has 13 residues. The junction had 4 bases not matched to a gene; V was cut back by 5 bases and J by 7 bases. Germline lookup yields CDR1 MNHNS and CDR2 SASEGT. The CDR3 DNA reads TGTGCCAGCAGTCGACAGGGAGGTGAAAAACTGTTTTTT. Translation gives CASSRQGGEKLFF.

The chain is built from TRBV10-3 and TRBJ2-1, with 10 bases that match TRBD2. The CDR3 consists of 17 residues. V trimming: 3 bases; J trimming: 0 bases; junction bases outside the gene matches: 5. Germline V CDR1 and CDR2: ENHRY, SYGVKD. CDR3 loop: CAISDSIAGGSYNEQFF. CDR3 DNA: TGTGCCATCAGTGACTCCATAGCGGGGGGCTCCTACAATGAGCAGTTCTTC.

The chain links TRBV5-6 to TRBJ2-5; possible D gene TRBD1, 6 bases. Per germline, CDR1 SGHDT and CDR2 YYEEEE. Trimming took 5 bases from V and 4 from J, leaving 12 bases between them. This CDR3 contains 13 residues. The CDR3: CASRKRGRETQYF. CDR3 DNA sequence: TGTGCCAGCAGAAAGAGGGGGAGAGAGACCCAGTACTTC.

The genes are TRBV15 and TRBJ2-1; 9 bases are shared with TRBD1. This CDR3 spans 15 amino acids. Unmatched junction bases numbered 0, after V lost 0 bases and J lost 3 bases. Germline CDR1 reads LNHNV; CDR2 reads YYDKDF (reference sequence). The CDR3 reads CATSRETGGYNEQFF. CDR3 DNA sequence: TGTGCCACCAGCAGAGAGACAGGGGGCTACAATGAGCAGTTCTTC.

CDR3 nucleotides: TGTGCCACCAGCTCGGTGGGTCAGATGGGCAAAAACATTCAGTACTTC. As protein: CATSSVGQMGKNIQYF. The rearrangement uses TRBV15 and TRBJ2-4; D unclear. CDR3 length equals 16 residues. Germline V CDR1 and CDR2: LNHNV, YYDKDF (reference sequence). V gave up 5 bases and J gave up 3 bases, with 17 bases separating them.

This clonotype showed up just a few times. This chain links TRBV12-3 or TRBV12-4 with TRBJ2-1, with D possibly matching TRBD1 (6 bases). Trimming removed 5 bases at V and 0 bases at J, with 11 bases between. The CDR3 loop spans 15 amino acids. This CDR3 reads CASSVGTRSYNEQFF. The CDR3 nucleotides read TGTGCCAGCAGTGTCGGGACACGCTCCTACAATGAGCAGTTCTTC.

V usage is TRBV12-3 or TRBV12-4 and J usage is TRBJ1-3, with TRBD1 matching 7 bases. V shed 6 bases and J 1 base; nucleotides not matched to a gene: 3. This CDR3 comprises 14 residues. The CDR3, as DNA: TGTGCCAGCAGCCGGACAGGATCTGGAAACACCATATATTTT. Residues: CASSRTGSGNTIYF.